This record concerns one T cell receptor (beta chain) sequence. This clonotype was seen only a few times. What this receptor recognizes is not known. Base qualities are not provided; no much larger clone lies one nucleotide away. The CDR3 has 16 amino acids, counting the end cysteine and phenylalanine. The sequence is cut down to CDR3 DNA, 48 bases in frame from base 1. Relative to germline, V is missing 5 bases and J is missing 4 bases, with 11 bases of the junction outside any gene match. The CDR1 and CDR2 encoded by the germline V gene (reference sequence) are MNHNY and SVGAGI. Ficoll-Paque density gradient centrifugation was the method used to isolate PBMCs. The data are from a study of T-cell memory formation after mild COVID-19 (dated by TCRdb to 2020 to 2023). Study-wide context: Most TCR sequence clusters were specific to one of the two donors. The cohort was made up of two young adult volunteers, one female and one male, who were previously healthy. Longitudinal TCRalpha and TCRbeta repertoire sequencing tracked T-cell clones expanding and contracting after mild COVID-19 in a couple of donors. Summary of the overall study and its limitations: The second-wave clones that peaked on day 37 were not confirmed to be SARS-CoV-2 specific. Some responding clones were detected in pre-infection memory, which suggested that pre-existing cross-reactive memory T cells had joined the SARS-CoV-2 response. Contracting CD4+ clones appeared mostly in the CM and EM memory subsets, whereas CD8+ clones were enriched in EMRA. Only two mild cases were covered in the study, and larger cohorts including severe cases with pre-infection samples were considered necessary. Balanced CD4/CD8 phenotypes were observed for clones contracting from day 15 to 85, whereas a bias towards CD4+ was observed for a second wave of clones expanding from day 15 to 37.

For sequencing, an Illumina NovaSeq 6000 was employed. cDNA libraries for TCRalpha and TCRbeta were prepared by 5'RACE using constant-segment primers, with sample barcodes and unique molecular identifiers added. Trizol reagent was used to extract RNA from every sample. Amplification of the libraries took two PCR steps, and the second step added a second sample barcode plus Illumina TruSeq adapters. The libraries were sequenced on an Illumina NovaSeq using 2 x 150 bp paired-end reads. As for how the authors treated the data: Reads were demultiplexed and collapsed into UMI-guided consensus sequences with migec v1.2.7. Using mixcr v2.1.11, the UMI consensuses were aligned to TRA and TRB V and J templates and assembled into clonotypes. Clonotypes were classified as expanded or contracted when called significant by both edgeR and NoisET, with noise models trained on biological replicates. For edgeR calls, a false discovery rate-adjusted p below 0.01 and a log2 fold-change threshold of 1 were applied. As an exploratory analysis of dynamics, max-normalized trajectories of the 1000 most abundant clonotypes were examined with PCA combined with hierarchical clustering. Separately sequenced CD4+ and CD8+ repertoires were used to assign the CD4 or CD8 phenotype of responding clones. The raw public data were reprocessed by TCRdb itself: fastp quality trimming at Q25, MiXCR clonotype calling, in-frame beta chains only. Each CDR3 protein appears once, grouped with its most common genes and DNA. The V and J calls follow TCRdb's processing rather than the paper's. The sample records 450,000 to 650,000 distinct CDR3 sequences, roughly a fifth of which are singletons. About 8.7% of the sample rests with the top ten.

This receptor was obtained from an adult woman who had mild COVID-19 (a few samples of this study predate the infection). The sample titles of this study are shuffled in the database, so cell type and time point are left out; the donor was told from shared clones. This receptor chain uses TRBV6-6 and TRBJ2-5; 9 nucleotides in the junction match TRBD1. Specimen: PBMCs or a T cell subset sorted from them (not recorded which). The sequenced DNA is TGTGCCAGCAGTCTTGACAGGGGGAGGGATCGAGAGACCCAGTACTTC. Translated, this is CASSLDRGRDRETQYF.